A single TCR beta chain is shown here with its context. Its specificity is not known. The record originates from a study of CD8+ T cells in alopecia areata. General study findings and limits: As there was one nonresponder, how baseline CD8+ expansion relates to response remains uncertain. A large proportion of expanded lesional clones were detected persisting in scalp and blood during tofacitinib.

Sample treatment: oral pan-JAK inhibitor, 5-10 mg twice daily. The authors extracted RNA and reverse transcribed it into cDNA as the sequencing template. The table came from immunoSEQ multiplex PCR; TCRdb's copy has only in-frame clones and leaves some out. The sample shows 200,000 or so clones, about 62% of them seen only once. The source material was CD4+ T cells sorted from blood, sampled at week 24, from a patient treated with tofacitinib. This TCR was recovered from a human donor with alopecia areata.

Here the CDR3 reads CAWRTAPGLAGSSYNEQFF. CDR3 nucleotide sequence: TGTGCCTGGAGAACAGCCCCGGGACTAGCGGGTAGCTCCTACAATGAGCAGTTCTTC. The rearrangement links TRBV30 to TRBJ2-1; 12 bases agree with TRBD2. Per germline, CDR1 GTSNPN and CDR2 SVGIG (reference sequence). The CDR3 loop spans 19 amino acids. Trimming removed 3 bases from V and 0 bases from J; junction bases left unmatched: 12.